These 23 T cell receptor beta chains were sequenced from one sample in a study of cytomegalovirus exposure and HLA in healthy donors. The primer mix had 60 Vbeta and 13 Jbeta primers. Clones were sequenced by immunoSEQ multiplex PCR, and TCRdb holds only the in-frame ones, with some missing. The sample includes some 150,000 clones, roughly 85% seen only once; the top ten take less than 2%. The sequenced sample consisted of PBMCs. The origin of the receptors is a middle-aged man in good health and CMV-seronegative.

The rearrangement links TRBV5-1 to TRBJ2-7, with 7 bases that match TRBD1. CDR3 length equals 15 residues. Germline loops: CDR1 SGHRS, CDR2 YFSETQ. Germline trimming cut 4 bases from V and 2 bases from J; bases unmatched to any gene: 9. The CDR3 is CASSGQDRPPYEQYF. The CDR3, as DNA: TGCGCCAGCAGCGGGCAGGACAGGCCACCCTACGAGCAGTACTTC.

This chain uses TRBV25-1 with TRBJ2-7; 8 nucleotides align to TRBD1. Per germline, CDR1 MGHDK and CDR2 SYGVNS. J was trimmed by 4 bases and V by 8 bases; bases with no gene match: 10. This CDR3 is built from 14 residues. Written as DNA, the CDR3 is TGTGCCAGCGCAAGGGCAGGGGGCAAATACGAGCAGTACTTC. Translating gives CASARAGGKYEQYF.

The rearrangement uses TRBV7-8 and TRBJ2-3, with TRBD1 matching 9 bases. V was pared by 2 bases and J by 2 bases, with 5 bases of the junction left unmatched. The CDR3 is 16 residues long. From germline, CDR1 is SGHVS and CDR2 FQNEAQ. CDR3 sequence reads: CASSLPGQGLTDTQYF. CDR3 nucleotide sequence: TGTGCCAGCAGCTTACCCGGACAGGGGCTCACAGATACGCAGTATTTT.

This clone has only a few counts. Germline is not matched at one junction end, which may reflect a read error. This rearrangement joins TRBV7-9 to TRBJ1-3, with D possibly being TRBD1 (6 bases). Looked up from germline, CDR1 is SEHNR and CDR2 is FQNEAQ (reference sequence). The CDR3 loop spans 14 amino acids. CDR3 sequence: CSSSNTGNGNTIYF. The CDR3 coding sequence is TGTTCCAGCAGCAACACAGGGAATGGAAACACCATATATTTT.

Here the CDR3 DNA reads TGTGCCAGCAGTCCTTTCCCGGGACTAGCGGGGTACCAAGAGACCCAGTACTTC. It is translated as CASSPFPGLAGYQETQYF. This chain uses TRBV25-1 with TRBJ2-5; TRBD2 agrees at 13 bases. The germline gives CDR1 MGHDK, CDR2 SYGVNS. This CDR3 comprises 18 residues. Trimming took 5 bases from V and 0 from J; bases not matched to a gene: 9.

This sequence joins TRBV4-2 and TRBJ2-3, with 12 bases aligning to TRBD2. V dropped 1 base and J dropped 1; count of bases not matched to a gene: 3. The CDR3 spans 17 residues. Germline V lookup: CDR1 LGHNA, CDR2 YNFKEQ. The DNA of the CDR3 is TGTGCCAGCAGCCAAGCGCTAGCGGGAGGGCGCACAGATACGCAGTATTTT. It translates to CASSQALAGGRTDTQYF.

The V gene is TRBV4-3, the J gene TRBJ1-6; TRBD1 matches at 8 bases. The CDR3 extends over 16 amino acids. Germline V CDR1 and CDR2: LGHNA, YSLEER. V lost 4 bases to trimming and J lost 0 bases; unmatched junction nucleotides: 2. CDR3 DNA sequence: TGCGCCAGCAGCCCAGGGGGCAGCTCCTATAATTCACCCCTCCACTTT. Residues: CASSPGGSSYNSPLHF.

The chain links TRBV7-9 to TRBJ2-7; perhaps TRBD2 as D (6 bases). V was trimmed by 0 bases and J by 6 bases, leaving 15 bases between them. The CDR3 runs 15 residues. Germline V lookup: CDR1 SEHNR, CDR2 FQNEAQ (reference sequence). CDR3 nucleotides: TGTGCCAGCAGCTTAGCGCTGGGCCCCGGGGGCGAGCAGTACTTC. It codes for CASSLALGPGGEQYF.

Comments on this clone: Mismatch with germline at one junction end may stem from a read error. The chain is built from TRBV27 and TRBJ2-7, with D perhaps TRBD1 (6 bases). This CDR3 region has 15 residues. Germline CDR1 MNHEY, CDR2 SMNVEV (reference sequence). This CDR3 reads CASSLAPGTNYEQYF. In DNA, the CDR3 is TGTGCCAGCAGTCTTGCCCCCGGGACAAACTACGAGCAATACTTC.

V gene TRBV10-3 combines with J gene TRBJ1-2, with a weak D call TRBD1 (5 bases). From germline, CDR1 is ENHRY and CDR2 SYGVKD. Trimming took 0 bases from V and 6 from J, leaving 8 bases between them. CDR3 length: 13 amino acids. The CDR3 nucleotides read TGTGCCATCAGTGAGTCGACCAGGGATGGCTACACCTTC. Amino acids: CAISESTRDGYTF.

This chain uses TRBV5-1 with TRBJ1-3, with 9 bases aligning to TRBD1. This CDR3 region has 14 residues. Germline CDR1 and CDR2: SGHRS and YFSETQ. After removal of 4 bases from V and 4 bases from J, the junction contained 3 bases not matched to a gene. CDR3 DNA: TGCGCCAGCAGCGCAGGGACAGGGGGAAACACCATATATTTT. It translates to CASSAGTGGNTIYF.

This clone showed up just a few times. The chain links TRBV7-2 to TRBJ1-4; 7 bases agree with TRBD1. V lost 0 bases and J lost 4; bases outside the gene matches: 5. CDR3 length: 16 residues. The germline V gene encodes CDR1 SGHTA and CDR2 FQGNSA. The CDR3: CASSLAAGTVNEKLFF. As DNA, the CDR3 is TGTGCCAGCAGCTTAGCAGCTGGGACAGTTAATGAAAAACTGTTTTTT.

Turning to this clone: This CDR3 is also generated by other DNA sequences in the sample. The gene calls are TRBV6-5 and TRBJ2-3; 9 bases map to TRBD1. The germline V gene encodes CDR1 MNHEY and CDR2 SVGAGI. This CDR3 has 15 amino acids. J was trimmed by 3 bases and V by 0 bases; bases with no gene match: 1. CDR3 sequence: CASSYSGQGTDTQYF. CDR3 coding DNA: TGTGCCAGCAGTTACTCGGGACAGGGTACAGATACGCAGTATTTT.

CDR3 in amino acids: CATQRNVNTEAFF. In DNA form, the CDR3 reads TGTGCCACCCAGCGGAATGTGAACACTGAAGCTTTCTTT. The chain uses TRBV2 and TRBJ1-1; D is unclear. The CDR3 is 13 residues long. Germline CDR1 SNHLY, CDR2 FYNNEI. With 10 bases removed from V and 0 bases from J, the gap between germline ends came to 12 bases.

This clone showed up just a few times. This sequence joins TRBV4-3 and TRBJ2-2, with a weak D call TRBD1 (6 bases). Germline V gene sequence: CDR1 LGHNA, CDR2 YSLEER. The CDR3 covers 15 residues. V was pared by 3 bases and J by 5 bases, with 13 bases between. This CDR3 is CASSQYTGTTGELFF. CDR3 sequence (DNA): TGCGCCAGCAGCCAGTATACAGGGACGACCGGGGAGCTGTTTTTT.

The V call is TRBV7-2, the J call TRBJ2-7; a possible D gene is TRBD2 (6 bases). V was cut by 2 bases and J by 1 base, with 18 bases left in between. Germline lookup yields CDR1 SGHTA and CDR2 FQGNSA. CDR3 length: 17 amino acids. CDR3 loop: CASSLLVGTGGSYEQYF. CDR3 nucleotide sequence: TGTGCCAGCAGCTTATTAGTTGGAACAGGAGGGTCCTACGAGCAGTACTTC.

V is TRBV5-5 and J is TRBJ2-3, with 8 positions matching TRBD1. Unmatched junction bases numbered 2, after V lost 4 bases and J lost 1 base. The length of the CDR3 is 14 residues. Germline assignment: CDR1 SGHKS and CDR2 YYEKEE (reference sequence). The CDR3 region has the DNA TGTGCCAGCAGCGGGGGACAGGGCACAGATACGCAGTATTTT. As protein: CASSGGQGTDTQYF.

The genes are TRBV2 and TRBJ2-2, with 7 nucleotides matching TRBD2. CDR1 and CDR2 from the germline V gene are SNHLY and FYNNEI. V lost 4 bases, J lost 9 bases, and 11 bases stayed unmatched. The CDR3 spans 15 residues. CDR3 region: CASSGTTGGTRELFF. Here the CDR3 DNA reads TGTGCCAGCAGTGGTACAACGGGAGGTACTCGGGAGCTGTTTTTT.

V is TRBV11-2 and J is TRBJ2-3; D not resolved. Trimming pared 1 base from V and 6 bases from J, leaving 14 bases between. CDR1 is SGHAT, CDR2 FQNNGV, per germline. This CDR3 has 15 residues. Written as DNA, the CDR3 is TGTGCCAGCAGCTTAGGAGGTCCGATCACTGATACGCAGTATTTT. Protein sequence: CASSLGGPITDTQYF.

The V and J genes are TRBV7-2 and TRBJ2-3; maybe TRBD2 (5 bases). In germline, CDR1 is SGHTA, CDR2 FQGNSA. The CDR3 loop spans 14 amino acids. Trimming left V 5 bases short and J 3 bases short, with 12 bases between. DNA for the CDR3: TGTGCCAGCAGCCCCAGACTACTTACAGATACGCAGTATTTT. Amino acids: CASSPRLLTDTQYF.

The genes are TRBV19 and TRBJ2-5; 11 nucleotides align to TRBD2. With V trimmed by 1 base and J by 0 bases, 4 bases remained unmatched. The CDR3 runs to 17 residues. CDR1 LNHDA and CDR2 SQIVND come from the germline V gene (reference sequence). The CDR3 bases are TGTGCCAGTAGTATAGGGCTAGCGGGGGGAAACCAAGAGACCCAGTACTTC. Protein sequence: CASSIGLAGGNQETQYF.

The CDR3 spells CASSPGLADLDTQYF. CDR3 bases: TGTGCCAGCAGCCCGGGACTAGCGGACTTAGATACGCAGTATTTT. This rearrangement joins TRBV7-9 to TRBJ2-3, with 11 bases aligning to TRBD2. From germline, CDR1 is SEHNR and CDR2 FQNEAQ (reference sequence). The CDR3 totals 15 residues. With 5 bases clipped from V and 5 bases from J, the junction kept 6 bases outside the gene matches.

This clone occurred once. The V and J genes are TRBV7-9 and TRBJ1-6, with 8 bases matching TRBD1. V lost 5 bases, J lost 0 bases, and 9 bases stayed unmatched. The CDR3 loop spans 18 amino acids. Per germline, CDR1 SEHNR and CDR2 FQNEAQ (reference sequence). DNA for the CDR3: TGTGCCAGCAGCACGATCGGGACAGGAAGCTCCTATAATTCACCCCTCCACTTT. It yields the protein CASSTIGTGSSYNSPLHF.